This TCR beta chain was recovered during a study of vaccination effects on CD4 cells after COVID-19. About the research overall: Post-vaccine sample collection fell at a median of 72 days after the second dose. IL-2 at about 10 IU/ml and peptides at 8.5 to 10 ug/ml were added to cultured PBMC, approximately 2.2 million per well.

In this sample, this clone is medium-sized. Its antigen is not identified. Upon completion of under eleven days in culture, CD4+ T cells were isolated. A PCR test confirmed that the person had SARS-CoV-2 infection between March and December 2020. Subjects were given two BNT162b2 or mRNA-1273 vaccine doses. The study's findings and limits: The study got few convalescent patients and did not collect any early post-infection timepoints.

The table came from immunoSEQ multiplex PCR; TCRdb's copy has only in-frame clones and leaves some out. The repertoire includes tens of thousands of clones, around 76% of them detected once, and 3.5% to 4.5% sits in the top ten. The CDR3 totals 13 residues. Trimming shortened V by 1 base and J by 10 bases, and 13 bases separated the two germline ends. CDR1 MGHRA and CDR2 YSYEKL come from the germline V gene. The V and J genes are TRBV4-1 and TRBJ1-1, with TRBD1 as a possible D gene (5 bases). Source: CD4+ T cells from PBMCs cultured without peptide, taken after COVID-19 vaccination. The TCR originated in a human donor who had a prior SARS-CoV-2 infection. In DNA, the CDR3 is TGCGCCAGCAGCCAAGGGACATCGCTTGGAGCTTTCTTT. This codes for CASSQGTSLGAFF.